Listed here are 16 T cell receptor beta chains from one sample, sequenced in a study of identical twins. TCRdb redid the calling of the 5' RACE reads with MiXCR, one entry per CDR3 protein. The table lists 650,000 to 800,000 distinct CDR3 sequences, 8.5% to 9.5% of them singletons. These data are also associated with another study on yellow fever vaccine responses in identical twins.

Sequencing was performed on PBMCs. The receptors originated from a woman aged 18-29 years in good health.

This clonotype occurred a few times. This chain uses TRBV7-9 with TRBJ2-5, with TRBD1 as a possible D gene (6 bases). V dropped 5 bases and J dropped 2 bases, with 15 bases sitting between them. The CDR3 sequence is 15 residues long. In germline, CDR1 is SEHNR, CDR2 FQNEAQ (reference sequence). This CDR3 is CASSPYQGQQETQYF. The CDR3 DNA sequence: TGTGCCAGCAGCCCCTACCAGGGGCAGCAAGAGACCCAGTACTTC.

This clonotype occurred many times. The genes are TRBV11-2 and TRBJ2-5, with D possibly matching TRBD2 (6 bases). There are 13 residues in the CDR3. The germline CDR1 and CDR2 sequences are SGHAT and FQNNGV. The V and J ends lost 1 base and 6 bases respectively, with 9 bases between them. The CDR3 DNA is TGTGCCAGCAGCTTAGGGCGGGAACAGACCCAGTACTTC. It is translated as CASSLGREQTQYF.

The chain links TRBV10-3 to TRBJ2-7; 10 nucleotides match TRBD1. The CDR3 is 15 residues long. V was pared by 5 bases and J by 3 bases, with 7 bases of the junction left unmatched. The germline CDR1 and CDR2 sequences are ENHRY and SYGVKD. This chain's CDR3 is CAISSGTGVFYEQYF. For the CDR3, the DNA is TGTGCCATCAGTTCCGGGACAGGGGTTTTCTACGAGCAGTACTTC.

The chain recombines TRBV12-3 or TRBV12-4 with TRBJ2-7, with D perhaps matching TRBD1 (6 bases). The V and J ends lost 5 bases and 2 bases respectively, with 13 bases between them. CDR3 length equals 14 residues. CDR3 nucleotides: TGTGCCAGCAGTGACCCAGGGGTCCCCTACGAGCAGTACTTC. Protein: CASSDPGVPYEQYF.

The chain uses TRBV20-1 and TRBJ2-7, with D unresolved. Germline V gene sequence: CDR1 DFQATT, CDR2 SNEGSKA (reference sequence). The V end was cut by 1 base, the J end by 0 bases, with 10 bases between. The CDR3 contains 14 residues. The CDR3 bases are TGCAGTGCTAGAGGGATCAAAAGCTCCTACGAGCAGTACTTC. Translated: CSARGIKSSYEQYF.

This clonotype was detected ten times or more. The J gene is TRBJ1-4, the V gene TRBV2; D gene uncertain. The CDR3 covers 13 residues. V was shortened by 6 bases and J by 3 bases, with 8 bases between the two germline ends. Germline V CDR1 and CDR2: SNHLY, FYNNEI. CDR3 sequence: CASRVTSNEKLFF. In nucleotides, the CDR3 is TGTGCCAGCAGGGTTACCTCTAATGAAAAACTGTTTTTT.

The chain carries TRBV7-2 and TRBJ1-1, with D tentatively TRBD1 (5 bases). Germline CDR1 reads SGHTA; CDR2 reads FQGNSA. The germline V and J ends were trimmed by 5 bases and 1 base, with 14 bases remaining between them. The CDR3 loop spans 15 amino acids. The CDR3 nucleotides are TGTGCCAGCAGCGCCCCGGGACTCACGAACACTGAAGCTTTCTTT. Its translation is CASSAPGLTNTEAFF.

This clonotype was counted ten times or more. The V and J genes are TRBV5-1 and TRBJ2-1; TRBD2 matches at 7 bases. After removal of 6 bases from V and 6 bases from J, the junction contained 15 bases not matched to a gene. This CDR3 comprises 16 residues. In germline, CDR1 is SGHRS, CDR2 YFSETQ. The CDR3 DNA reads as TGCGCCAGCACCCAGGTGGGGCTAGCGGCGTTCAATGAGCAGTTCTTC. This gives the protein CASTQVGLAAFNEQFF.

The chain has TRBV10-3 and TRBJ2-3; 10 nucleotides match TRBD2. CDR1 and CDR2 (germline): ENHRY, SYGVKD. J was trimmed by 0 bases and V by 4 bases; bases with no gene match: 4. The CDR3 consists of 16 residues. CDR3: CAISALLAGSTDTQYF. CDR3 nucleotide sequence: TGTGCCATCAGTGCACTACTAGCGGGAAGCACAGATACGCAGTATTTT.

This chain joins TRBV15 and TRBJ2-4, with D hard to call. Germline values: CDR1 LNHNV, CDR2 YYDKDF (reference sequence). Trimming took off 3 bases at V and 2 bases at J, with 8 bases between the two ends. This CDR3 spans 14 amino acids. In DNA, the CDR3 is TGTGCCACCAGCAGCCAGACCCCCAAAAACATTCAGTACTTC. Its protein is CATSSQTPKNIQYF.

This clonotype came up many times. The rearrangement joins TRBV14 to TRBJ2-3; no clear D gene. Trimming removed 1 base at V and 7 bases at J, with 9 bases between. The germline gives CDR1 SGHDN, CDR2 FVKESK. The CDR3 contains 13 residues. The CDR3 loop is CASSQGWGNTQYF. Written as DNA, the CDR3 is TGTGCCAGCAGCCAAGGTTGGGGAAATACGCAGTATTTT.

This clonotype turned up a few times. The rearrangement uses TRBV20-1 and TRBJ2-1, with unresolved D. Germline assignment: CDR1 DFQATT and CDR2 SNEGSKA (reference sequence). This CDR3 spans 11 amino acids. V was trimmed by 5 bases and J by 3 bases, leaving 5 bases between them. Written as DNA, the CDR3 is TGCAGTGCTCCCCTCTACAATGAGCAGTTCTTC. Its translation: CSAPLYNEQFF.

This clonotype was observed a few times. CDR3 residues: CASRVGTGAYEQYF. The DNA for the CDR3 is TGTGCCAGCAGAGTTGGGACAGGAGCCTACGAGCAGTACTTC. The rearrangement uses TRBV6-1 and TRBJ2-7, with 8 nucleotides matching TRBD1. V gave up 6 bases and J gave up 2 bases; unmatched junction bases: 6. There are 14 residues in the CDR3. In germline, CDR1 is MNHNS, CDR2 SASEGT.

A word on this clonotype: A read error is possible here, since a much larger clone lies one base away. This chain links TRBV5-1 with TRBJ2-5; D gene unclear. The germline CDR1 and CDR2 sequences are SGHRS and YFSETQ. This CDR3 has 12 residues. The CDR3 DNA sequence: TGCGCCATCAGCCCCTTTGGGGAGACCCAGTACTTC. Protein: CAISPFGETQYF.

The V gene is TRBV9, the J gene TRBJ2-2; no reliable D call. Germline values: CDR1 SGDLS, CDR2 YYNGEE. V shed 0 bases and J shed 8 bases, with 11 bases lying between them. The CDR3 has 14 residues. CDR3 amino acids: CASSVAAAFGELFF. In nucleotides, the CDR3 is TGTGCCAGCAGCGTAGCGGCGGCCTTTGGGGAGCTGTTTTTT. The full variable domain, its missing parts supplied by reference TRBV9 and TRBJ2-2, is DSGVTQTPKHLITATGQRVTLRCSPRSGDLSVYWYQQSLDQGLQFLIQYYNGEERAKGNILERFSAQQFPDLHSELNLSSLELGDSALYFCASSVAAAFGELFFGEGSRLTVL.

This clonotype was counted ten times or more. The rearrangement links TRBV11-2 to TRBJ2-2, with 11 bases that match TRBD2. CDR1 is SGHAT and CDR2 is FQNNGV in the germline V gene. This CDR3 contains 15 residues. V gave up 5 bases and J gave up 7 bases; unmatched junction bases: 6. This CDR3 reads CASSPGLAGNGELFF. The CDR3 coding sequence is TGTGCCAGCAGCCCCGGACTAGCGGGCAACGGGGAGCTGTTTTTT.